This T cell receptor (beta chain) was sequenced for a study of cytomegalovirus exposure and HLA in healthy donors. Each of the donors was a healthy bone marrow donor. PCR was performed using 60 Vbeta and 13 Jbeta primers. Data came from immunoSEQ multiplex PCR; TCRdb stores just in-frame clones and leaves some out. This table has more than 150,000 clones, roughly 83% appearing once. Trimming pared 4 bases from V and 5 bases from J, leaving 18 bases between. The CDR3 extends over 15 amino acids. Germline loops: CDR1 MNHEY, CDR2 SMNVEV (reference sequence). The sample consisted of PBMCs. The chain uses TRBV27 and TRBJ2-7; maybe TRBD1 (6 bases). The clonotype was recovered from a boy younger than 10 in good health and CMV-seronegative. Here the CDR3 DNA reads TGTGCCAGCAGTTGGTCGACAGGAGCAGGCCACGAGCAGTACTTC. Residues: CASSWSTGAGHEQYF.